The rows below give T cell receptor beta chains drawn from one sample of a study of T cells in Graves' hyperthyroidism and ophthalmopathy. One entry per CDR3 protein results from TCRdb running MiXCR on the multiplex PCR reads. The data contain 490,000 or so distinct CDR3 sequences, under 25% of them seen just once; the ten biggest clones take up around 54%. Sequencing was carried out using blood. These receptors were collected from a woman aged 70 to 79 with Graves' ophthalmopathy. Each CDR3 is given with its conserved first and last residue. A D gene is named only where the DNA matches it firmly. Some rows have no size entry. The others give once, few or many, or a class for an expanded clone.

j_call	v_call	d_call	clone_size	cdr3_aa	cdr3_nt
TRBJ1-5	TRBV5-6	NA	NA	CASSAQGNSNQPQHF	TGTGCCAGCAGCGCACAGGGCAATAGCAATCAGCCCCAGCATTTT
TRBJ2-7	TRBV7-2	TRBD2	many	CASSWSLAGGVAYEQYF	TGTGCCAGCAGCTGGTCTCTAGCGGGAGGGGTAGCCTACGAGCAGTACTTC
TRBJ1-6	TRBV7-2	NA	NA	CASSLVSPNSPLHF	TGTGCCAGCAGCTTAGTAAGCCCAAATTCACCCCTCCACTTT
TRBJ2-1	TRBV6-2/TRBV6-3	NA	many	CASSYESKSGIYNEQFF	TGTGCCAGCAGTTACGAGAGTAAAAGCGGAATTTACAATGAGCAGTTCTTC
TRBJ1-2	TRBV7-2	NA	NA	CASSLRREGGYTF	TGTGCCAGCAGCTTACGGCGGGAGGGGGGCTACACCTTC
TRBJ2-5	TRBV10-2	TRBD2	NA	CASSEDLRTSQETQYF	TGCGCCAGCAGTGAAGACTTAAGGACTAGCCAAGAGACCCAGTACTTC
TRBJ1-1	TRBV11-2	NA	once	CASSLSSLNEAFF	TGTGCCAGCAGCTTATCCAGTCTTAATGAAGCTTTCTTT
TRBJ2-3	TRBV6-2/TRBV6-3	TRBD2	NA	CASSYNSGIMQYF	TGTGCCAGCAGTTATAATAGCGGGATTATGCAGTATTTT
TRBJ1-1	TRBV10-3	NA	few	CAIGVGARNTEAFF	TGTGCCATCGGCGTCGGGGCGCGGAACACTGAAGCTTTCTTT
TRBJ1-6	TRBV20-1	NA	NA	CSAGEGGSPLHF	TGCAGTGCTGGGGAAGGGGGTTCACCCCTCCACTTT
TRBJ2-2	TRBV6-2/TRBV6-3	TRBD1	few	CASRAGGRNTGELFF	TGTGCCAGCAGAGCAGGGGGCCGGAACACCGGGGAGCTGTTTTTT
TRBJ2-1	TRBV11-2	NA	few	CASSQEGGPGSYNEQFF	TGTGCCAGCAGCCAGGAGGGAGGACCCGGCTCCTACAATGAGCAGTTCTTC
TRBJ1-1	TRBV28	NA	many	CAIRLGGETEAFF	TGTGCCATCCGCCTCGGGGGTGAGACTGAAGCTTTCTTT
TRBJ1-1	TRBV6-2/TRBV6-3	TRBD1	many	CASIGTRGRNTEAFF	TGTGCCAGCATAGGGACCAGGGGGCGAAACACTGAAGCTTTCTTT
TRBJ2-2	TRBV12-3/TRBV12-4	NA	NA	CASRASFNGANTGELFF	TGTGCCAGCAGAGCCTCCTTTAACGGAGCAAACACCGGGGAGCTGTTTTTT
TRBJ2-1	TRBV6-2/TRBV6-3	TRBD1	few	CASRRQGGYNEQFF	TGTGCCAGCAGAAGACAGGGTGGGTACAATGAGCAGTTCTTC
TRBJ2-1	TRBV10-3	NA	few	CAISVKGGEQFF	TGTGCCATCAGTGTCAAGGGCGGGGAGCAGTTCTTC
TRBJ2-4	TRBV5-1	TRBD1	NA	CASSLVGGLDKNIQYF	TGCGCCAGCAGCTTGGTAGGGGGCTTGGACAAAAACATTCAGTACTTC
TRBJ1-2	TRBV5-1	NA	few	CASSLEGRVDGYTF	TGCGCCAGCAGCTTGGAGGGCAGGGTCGATGGCTACACCTTC
TRBJ1-5	TRBV6-1	NA	many	CASSDTGNQPQHF	TGTGCCAGCAGTGACACGGGAAATCAGCCCCAGCATTTT
TRBJ2-5	TRBV10-3	TRBD1	NA	CAITSAAGGTQYF	TGTGCCATCACTTCCGCCGCAGGGGGGACCCAGTACTTC
TRBJ1-1	TRBV6-1	NA	NA	CASRTGQMNTEAFF	TGTGCCAGCAGAACCGGACAGATGAACACTGAAGCTTTCTTT
TRBJ1-1	TRBV20-1	NA	many	CSAAPFVHGVEAFF	TGCAGTGCTGCGCCCTTCGTACACGGGGTTGAAGCTTTCTTT
TRBJ2-5	TRBV15	TRBD2	NA	CATSLRTPGLAQQYF	TGTGCCACCAGCCTTCGTACCCCGGGACTAGCCCAACAGTACTTC
TRBJ1-2	TRBV28	NA	NA	CASSLAVAGYTF	TGTGCCAGCAGTTTGGCGGTTGCTGGCTACACCTTC
TRBJ2-6	TRBV5-1	TRBD1	NA	CASSLRGQGELGANVLTF	TGCGCCAGCAGCTTGAGGGGACAGGGGGAGTTAGGGGCCAACGTCCTGACTTTC
TRBJ2-1	TRBV20-1	TRBD1	NA	CSARPRDRVDEQFF	TGCAGTGCTCGCCCCCGGGACAGGGTCGATGAGCAGTTCTTC
TRBJ1-4	TRBV25-1	NA	NA	CASRPPGENNEKLFF	TGTGCCAGCAGACCCCCAGGGGAGAATAATGAAAAACTGTTTTTT
TRBJ2-7	TRBV5-1	NA	NA	CASSQAKEGIYEQYF	TGTGCCAGCAGCCAAGCCAAAGAGGGGATCTACGAGCAGTACTTC
TRBJ2-2	TRBV7-6	NA	NA	CASSLKGNGPGELFF	TGTGCCAGCAGCTTAAAGGGAAACGGGCCCGGGGAGCTGTTTTTT
TRBJ2-2	TRBV7-9	NA	NA	CASSSAQAQTGELFF	TGTGCCAGCAGCTCAGCCCAGGCCCAGACCGGGGAGCTGTTTTTT
TRBJ2-1	TRBV7-8	TRBD2	NA	CASSPIRLAGGNEQFF	TGTGCCAGCAGCCCGATCCGACTAGCGGGGGGGAATGAGCAGTTCTTC
TRBJ2-7	TRBV20-1	NA	NA	CSASPWTSGRAYEQYF	TGCAGTGCTAGTCCCTGGACGTCCGGAAGAGCCTACGAGCAGTACTTC
TRBJ2-3	TRBV11-2	NA	many	CASSLDRVGPDTQYF	TGTGCCAGCAGCTTAGATCGGGTAGGGCCGGATACGCAGTATTTT
TRBJ2-5	TRBV19	NA	few	CASSMGDRWETQYF	TGTGCCAGTAGTATGGGGGACCGATGGGAGACCCAGTACTTC
TRBJ1-6	TRBV7-6	NA	NA	CASSLAPSGVDSPLHF	TGTGCCAGCAGCTTAGCTCCGTCCGGTGTTGATTCACCCCTCCACTTT
TRBJ1-2	TRBV12-3/TRBV12-4	NA	NA	CASSFRAEGYTF	TGTGCCAGCAGTTTTCGCGCAGAAGGCTACACCTTC
TRBJ1-2	TRBV20-1	NA	many	CSARAQGYGYTF	TGCAGTGCTAGAGCCCAGGGCTATGGCTACACCTTC
TRBJ1-6	TRBV7-2	NA	NA	CASSRGVASPLHF	TGTGCCAGCAGCCGGGGGGTAGCCTCACCCCTCCACTTT
TRBJ1-1	TRBV18	TRBD1	few	CASSPSQGLNTEAFF	TGTGCCAGCTCACCATCACAGGGGTTAAACACTGAAGCTTTCTTT
TRBJ1-4	TRBV28	NA	few	CASREPGPPEKLFF	TGTGCCAGCAGAGAACCGGGACCCCCCGAAAAACTGTTTTTT